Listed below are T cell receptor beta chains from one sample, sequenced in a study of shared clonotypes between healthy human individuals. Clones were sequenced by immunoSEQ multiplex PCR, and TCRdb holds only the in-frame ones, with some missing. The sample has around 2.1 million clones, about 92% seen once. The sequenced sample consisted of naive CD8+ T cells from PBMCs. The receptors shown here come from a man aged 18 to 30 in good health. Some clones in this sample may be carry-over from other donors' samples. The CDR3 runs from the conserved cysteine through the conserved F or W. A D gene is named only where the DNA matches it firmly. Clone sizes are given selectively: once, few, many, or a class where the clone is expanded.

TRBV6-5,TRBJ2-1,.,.,CASTPTEGNEQFF,TGTGCCAGCACCCCCACCGAAGGCAATGAGCAGTTCTTC
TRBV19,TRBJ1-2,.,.,CASSIPENYGYTF,TGTGCCAGTAGTATACCGGAGAACTATGGCTACACCTTC
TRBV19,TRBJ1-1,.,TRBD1,CASSIARQGGTEAFF,TGTGCCAGTAGTATAGCTCGACAGGGTGGCACTGAAGCTTTCTTT
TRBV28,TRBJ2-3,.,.,CASSSRGTTDTQYF,TGTGCCAGCAGTTCCCGGGGAACCACAGATACGCAGTATTTT
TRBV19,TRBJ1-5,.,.,CAGGFPPQHF,TGTGCCGGGGGGTTCCCGCCCCAGCATTTT
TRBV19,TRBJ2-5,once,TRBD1,CASSILGGRQETQYF,TGTGCCAGTAGTATATTAGGGGGCCGACAAGAGACCCAGTACTTC
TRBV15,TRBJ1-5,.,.,CATWGPGNQPQHF,TGTGCCACCTGGGGGCCGGGGAATCAGCCCCAGCATTTT
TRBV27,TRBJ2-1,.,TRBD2,CASRPTSGRTVEQFF,TGTGCCAGCAGGCCCACTAGCGGGAGGACGGTGGAGCAGTTCTTC
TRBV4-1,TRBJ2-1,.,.,CASSQVASSYNEQFF,TGCGCCAGCAGCCAAGTGGCTAGCTCCTACAATGAGCAGTTCTTC
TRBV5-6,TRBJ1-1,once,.,CASSLVGAPEAFF,TGTGCCAGCAGCTTGGTAGGGGCCCCTGAAGCTTTCTTT
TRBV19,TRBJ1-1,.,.,CATGRGNTEAFF,TGTGCCACTGGGCGGGGGAACACTGAAGCTTTCTTT
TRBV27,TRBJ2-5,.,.,CASSLSLGGETQYF,TGTGCCAGCAGTTTATCTTTGGGGGGAGAGACCCAGTACTTC
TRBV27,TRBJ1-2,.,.,CASSLSADSGYTF,TGTGCCAGCAGTTTATCGGCAGATTCTGGCTACACCTTC
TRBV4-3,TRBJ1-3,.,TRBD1,CASSPRGLGNTIYF,TGCGCCAGCAGCCCGAGGGGGCTTGGAAACACCATATATTTT
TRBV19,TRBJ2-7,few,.,CARGLRVSYEQYF,TGTGCCAGAGGGCTACGAGTCTCCTACGAGCAGTACTTC
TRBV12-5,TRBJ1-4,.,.,CASGCHKTGEKLFF,TGTGCTAGTGGTTGCCATAAGACGGGCGAAAAACTGTTTTTT
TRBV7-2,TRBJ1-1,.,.,CASSGARMNTEAFF,TGTGCCAGCTCGGGGGCCAGAATGAACACTGAAGCTTTCTTT
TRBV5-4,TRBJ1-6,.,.,CASSLTGYNSPLHF,TGTGCCAGCAGCTTGACAGGATATAATTCACCCCTCCACTTT
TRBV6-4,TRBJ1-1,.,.,CASSDGGNTEAFF,TGTGCCAGCAGTGACGGGGGAAACACTGAAGCTTTCTTT
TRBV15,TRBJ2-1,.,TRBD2,CATSLGLAGYNEQFF,TGTGCCACCAGCCTAGGACTAGCGGGCTACAATGAGCAGTTCTTC
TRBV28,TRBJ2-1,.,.,CASSTPWGREQFF,TGTGCCAGCAGTACCCCTTGGGGGAGAGAGCAGTTCTTC
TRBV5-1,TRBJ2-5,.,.,CASSYEGSIGETQYF,TGCGCCAGCAGCTACGAAGGAAGTATAGGAGAGACCCAGTACTTC